This T cell receptor beta chain is from a study of OX40 agonist ivuxolimab in advanced cancers. Trimming shortened V by 10 bases and J by 0 bases, and 11 bases separated the two germline ends. This CDR3 has 13 residues. The germline V gene encodes CDR1 ENHRY and CDR2 SYGVKD. Produced via immunoSEQ multiplex PCR; TCRdb's table is partial and in-frame only. The table shows about 42,000 clones, with 86% occurring only once. This material consisted of CD4+ or CD8+ T cells sorted from blood, taken in a trial of the OX40 agonist ivuxolimab. The chain is built from TRBV10-3 and TRBJ2-3; no clear D gene. The TCR sequence derives from an adult with an advanced solid tumor such as melanoma, head and neck, liver or kidney cancer. The CDR3 sequence is CASSLDSTDTQYF. CDR3 nucleotides: TGTGCCAGCAGCCTTGACAGCACAGATACGCAGTATTTT.